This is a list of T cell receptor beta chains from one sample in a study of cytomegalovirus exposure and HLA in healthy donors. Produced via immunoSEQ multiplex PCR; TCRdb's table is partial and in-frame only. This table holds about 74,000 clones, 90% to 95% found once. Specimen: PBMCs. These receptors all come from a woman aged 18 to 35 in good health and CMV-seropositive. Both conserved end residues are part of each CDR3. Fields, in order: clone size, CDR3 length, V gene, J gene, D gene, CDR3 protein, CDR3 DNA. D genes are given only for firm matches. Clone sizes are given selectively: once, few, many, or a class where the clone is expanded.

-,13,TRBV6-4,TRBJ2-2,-,CASSVGEAGELFF,TGTGCCAGCAGTGTCGGGGAGGCCGGGGAGCTGTTTTTT
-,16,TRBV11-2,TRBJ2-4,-,CASSFSWDIAKNIQYF,TGTGCCAGCAGCTTCAGTTGGGACATAGCCAAAAACATTCAGTACTTC
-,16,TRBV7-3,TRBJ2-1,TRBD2,CASSQGLAGVYNEQFF,TGTGCCAGCAGCCAGGGACTAGCGGGAGTTTACAATGAGCAGTTCTTC
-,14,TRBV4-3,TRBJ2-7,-,CASSQDTLFEEQYF,TGCGCCAGCAGCCAAGATACCTTGTTCGAGGAGCAGTACTTC
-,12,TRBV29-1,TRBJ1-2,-,CSVEGKRGGYTF,TGCAGCGTTGAGGGGAAACGCGGGGGCTACACCTTC
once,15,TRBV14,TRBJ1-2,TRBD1,CASSQGQGTNYGYTF,TGTGCCAGCAGCCAAGGACAGGGGACTAACTATGGCTACACCTTC
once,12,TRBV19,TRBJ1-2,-,CASSSGGYGYTF,TGTGCCAGTAGTAGCGGGGGCTATGGCTACACCTTC
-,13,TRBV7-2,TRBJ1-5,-,CASSSSGNQPQHF,TGTGCCAGCAGCTCCTCAGGGAATCAGCCCCAGCATTTT
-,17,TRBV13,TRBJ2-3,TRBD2,CASSSWTSGRVRDTQYF,TGTGCCAGCAGCTCGTGGACTAGCGGGAGAGTGAGGGATACGCAGTATTTT
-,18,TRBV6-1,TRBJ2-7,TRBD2,CASSAGGGAGGTSYEQYF,TGTGCCAGCAGTGCCGGCGGGGGAGCGGGGGGCACATCCTACGAGCAGTACTTC
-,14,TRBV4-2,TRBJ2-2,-,CASSGGRVSGELFF,TGTGCCAGCAGCGGCGGCAGGGTATCAGGGGAGCTGTTTTTT
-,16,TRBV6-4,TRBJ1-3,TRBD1,CASNDERDRAGNTIYF,TGTGCCAGCAATGATGAGAGGGACAGGGCTGGAAACACCATATATTTT
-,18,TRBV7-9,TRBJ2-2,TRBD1,CASSLDIGDRDYTGELFF,TGTGCCAGCAGCTTAGATATCGGGGACAGGGACTACACCGGGGAGCTGTTTTTT
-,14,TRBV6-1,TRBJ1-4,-,CASSDRVGNEKLFF,TGTGCCAGCAGTGACAGGGTTGGTAATGAAAAACTGTTTTTT
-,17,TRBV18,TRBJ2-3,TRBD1,CASSLTIPGQGSDTQYF,TGTGCCAGCTCTTTGACTATCCCGGGACAGGGATCAGATACGCAGTATTTT
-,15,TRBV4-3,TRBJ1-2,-,CASSAYRTQNYGYTF,TGCGCCAGCAGCGCTTACAGGACACAAAACTATGGCTACACCTTC
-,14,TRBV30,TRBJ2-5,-,CAWYNTGAQETQYF,TGTGCCTGGTACAATACAGGTGCCCAAGAGACCCAGTACTTC
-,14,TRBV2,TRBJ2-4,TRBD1,CASSRQGSKNIQYF,TGTGCCAGCAGTAGACAGGGTTCCAAAAACATTCAGTACTTC
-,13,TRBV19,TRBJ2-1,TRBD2,CASSIGLAFEQFF,TGTGCCAGTAGTATCGGACTAGCGTTCGAGCAGTTCTTC
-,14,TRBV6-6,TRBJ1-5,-,CASSQGTSNQPQHF,TGTGCCAGCAGCCAGGGAACGAGCAATCAGCCCCAGCATTTT
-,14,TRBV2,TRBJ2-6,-,CASKTEVGANVLTF,TGTGCCAGCAAAACAGAAGTAGGGGCCAACGTCCTGACTTTC
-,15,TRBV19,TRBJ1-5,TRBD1,CASRGPDRGRQPQHF,TGTGCCAGTAGAGGCCCGGACAGGGGTCGTCAGCCCCAGCATTTT
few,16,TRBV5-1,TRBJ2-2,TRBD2,CASSLATSVVGGELFF,TGCGCCAGCAGCTTGGCGACTAGCGTGGTTGGCGGGGAGCTGTTTTTT
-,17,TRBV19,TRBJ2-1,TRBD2,CASSEELAESSYNEQFF,TGTGCCAGTAGTGAGGAACTAGCGGAGAGCTCCTACAATGAGCAGTTCTTC
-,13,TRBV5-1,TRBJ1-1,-,CASSYGGNTEAFF,TGCGCCAGCAGCTACGGGGGAAACACTGAAGCTTTCTTT
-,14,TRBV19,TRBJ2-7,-,CASSRATGTYEQYF,TGTGCCAGTAGTCGGGCAACGGGGACCTACGAGCAGTACTTC
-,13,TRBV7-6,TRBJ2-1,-,CASSFELLNEQFF,TGTGCCAGCAGCTTTGAACTACTGAATGAGCAGTTCTTC
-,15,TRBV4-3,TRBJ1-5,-,CASSQDLKGGQPQHF,TGCGCCAGCAGCCAAGATCTGAAGGGAGGTCAGCCCCAGCATTTT
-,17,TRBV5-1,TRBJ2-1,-,CASSPRDSGGFYNEQFF,TGCGCCAGCAGCCCAAGGGACTCCGGTGGGTTCTACAATGAGCAGTTCTTC
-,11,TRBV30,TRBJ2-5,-,CAWGQGAQVYF,-
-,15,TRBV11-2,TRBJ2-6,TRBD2,CASSWGGAGANVLTF,TGTGCCAGCAGTTGGGGGGGGGCTGGGGCCAACGTCCTGACTTTC
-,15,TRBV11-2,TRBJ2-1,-,CASSFSLADLTEQFF,TGTGCCAGCAGCTTCTCCTTGGCAGACTTAACTGAGCAGTTCTTC
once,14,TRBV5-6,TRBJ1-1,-,CASSLGGGRSTAFF,TGTGCCAGCAGCTTGGGGGGGGGTCGGTCAACTGCTTTCTTT
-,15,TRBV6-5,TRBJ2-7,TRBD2,CASSYLAGVAYEQYF,TGTGCCAGCAGTTACTTAGCGGGAGTCGCCTACGAGCAGTACTTC
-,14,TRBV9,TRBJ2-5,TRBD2,CASSVGGREETQYF,TGTGCCAGCAGCGTAGGGGGGAGGGAGGAGACCCAGTACTTC
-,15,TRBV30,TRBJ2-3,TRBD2,CAWGGLAGGADTQYF,TGTGCCTGGGGAGGACTAGCGGGAGGAGCAGATACGCAGTATTTT
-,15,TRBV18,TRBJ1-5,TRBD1,CASSPDQGAEQPQHF,TGTGCCAGCTCACCAGACCAGGGGGCAGAGCAGCCCCAGCATTTT
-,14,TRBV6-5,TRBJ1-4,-,CASSRTTNNEKLFF,TGTGCCAGCAGTCGCACAACTAATAATGAAAAACTGTTTTTT
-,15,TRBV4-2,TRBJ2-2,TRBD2,CASSLPGLATGELFF,TGTGCCAGCAGTCTTCCGGGACTAGCGACCGGGGAGCTGTTTTTT
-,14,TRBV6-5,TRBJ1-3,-,CASSYGTRYPIIYF,TGTGCCAGCAGTTACGGGACACGTTATCCTATCATATATTTT
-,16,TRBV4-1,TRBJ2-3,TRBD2,CASSQGLAGSTDTQYF,TGCGCCAGCAGCCAGGGACTAGCGGGCAGCACAGATACGCAGTATTTT